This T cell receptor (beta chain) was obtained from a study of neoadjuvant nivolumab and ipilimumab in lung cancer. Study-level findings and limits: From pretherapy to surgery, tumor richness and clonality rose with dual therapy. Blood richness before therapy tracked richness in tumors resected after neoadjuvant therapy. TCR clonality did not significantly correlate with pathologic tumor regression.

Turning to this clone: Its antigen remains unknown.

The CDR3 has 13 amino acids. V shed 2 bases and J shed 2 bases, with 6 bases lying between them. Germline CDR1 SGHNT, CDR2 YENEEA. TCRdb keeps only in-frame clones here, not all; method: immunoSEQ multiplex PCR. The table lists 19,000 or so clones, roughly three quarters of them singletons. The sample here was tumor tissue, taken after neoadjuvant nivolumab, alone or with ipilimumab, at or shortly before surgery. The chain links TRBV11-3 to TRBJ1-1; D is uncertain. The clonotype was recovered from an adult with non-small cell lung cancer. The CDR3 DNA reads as TGTGCCAGCAGCTTAAGAAGAAACACTGAAGCTTTCTTT. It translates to CASSLRRNTEAFF.